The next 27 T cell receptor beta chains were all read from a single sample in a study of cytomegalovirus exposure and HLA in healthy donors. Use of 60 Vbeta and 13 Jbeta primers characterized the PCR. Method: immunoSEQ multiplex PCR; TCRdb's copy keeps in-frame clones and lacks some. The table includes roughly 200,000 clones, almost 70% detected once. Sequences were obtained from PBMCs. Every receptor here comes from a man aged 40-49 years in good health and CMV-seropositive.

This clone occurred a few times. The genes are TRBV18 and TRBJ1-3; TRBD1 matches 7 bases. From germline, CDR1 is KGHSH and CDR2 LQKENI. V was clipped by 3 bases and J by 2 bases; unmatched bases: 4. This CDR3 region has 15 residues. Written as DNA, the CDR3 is TGTGCCAGCTCACCCTCCGGGACAGCTGGAAACACCATATATTTT. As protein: CASSPSGTAGNTIYF.

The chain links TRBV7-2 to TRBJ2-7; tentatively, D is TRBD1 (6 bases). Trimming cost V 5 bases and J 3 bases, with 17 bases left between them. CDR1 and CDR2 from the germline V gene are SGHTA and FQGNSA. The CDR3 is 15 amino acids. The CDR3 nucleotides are TGTGCCAGCAGCCTATCCACAGGGAAACTCTACGAGCAGTACTTC. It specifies CASSLSTGKLYEQYF.

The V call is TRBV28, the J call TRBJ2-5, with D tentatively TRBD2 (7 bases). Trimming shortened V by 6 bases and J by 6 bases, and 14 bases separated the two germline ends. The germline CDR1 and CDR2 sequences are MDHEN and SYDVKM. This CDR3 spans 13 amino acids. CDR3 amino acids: CASSPGGPKTQYF. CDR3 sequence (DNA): TGTGCCAGCAGCCCCGGGGGGCCAAAGACCCAGTACTTC.

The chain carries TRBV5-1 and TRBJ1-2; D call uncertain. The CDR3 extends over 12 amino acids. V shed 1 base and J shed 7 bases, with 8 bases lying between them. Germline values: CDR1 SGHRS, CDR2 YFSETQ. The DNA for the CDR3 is TGCGCCAGCAGCTTGAACACGGGTGGCTACACCTTC. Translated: CASSLNTGGYTF.

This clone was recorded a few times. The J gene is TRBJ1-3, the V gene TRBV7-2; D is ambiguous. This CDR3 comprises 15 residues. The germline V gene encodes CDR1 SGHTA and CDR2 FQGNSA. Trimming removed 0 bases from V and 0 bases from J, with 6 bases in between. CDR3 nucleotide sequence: TGTGCCAGCAGCTTAGCTTCCGGCTCTGGAAACACCATATATTTT. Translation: CASSLASGSGNTIYF.

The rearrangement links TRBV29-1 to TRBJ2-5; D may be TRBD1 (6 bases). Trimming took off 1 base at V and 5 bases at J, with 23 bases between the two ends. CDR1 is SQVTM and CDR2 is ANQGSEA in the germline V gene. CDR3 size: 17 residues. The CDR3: CSVEGIPTDSPAETQYF. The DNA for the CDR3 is TGCAGCGTTGAAGGCATACCTACGGACAGCCCGGCGGAGACCCAGTACTTC.

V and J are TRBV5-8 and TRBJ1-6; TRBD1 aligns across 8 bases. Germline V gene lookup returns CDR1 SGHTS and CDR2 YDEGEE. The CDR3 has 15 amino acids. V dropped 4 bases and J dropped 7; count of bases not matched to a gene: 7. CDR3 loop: CASSLWTGTNSPLHF. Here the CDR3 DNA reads TGTGCCAGCAGCCTTTGGACAGGGACCAATTCACCCCTCCACTTT. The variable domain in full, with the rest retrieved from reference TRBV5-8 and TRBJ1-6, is EAGVTQSPTHLIKTRGQQATLRCSPISGHTSVYWYQQALGLGLQFLLWYDEGEERNRGNFPPRFSGRQFPNYSSELNVNALELEDSALYLCASSLWTGTNSPLHFGNGTRLTVT.

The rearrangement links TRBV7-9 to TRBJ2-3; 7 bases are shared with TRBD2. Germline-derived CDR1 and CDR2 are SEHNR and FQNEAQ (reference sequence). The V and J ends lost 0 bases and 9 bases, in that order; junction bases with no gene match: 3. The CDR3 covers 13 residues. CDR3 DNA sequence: TGTGCCAGCAGCTTAGCGGGGGGGAACACGCAGTATTTT. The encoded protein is CASSLAGGNTQYF.

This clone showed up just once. CDR3 coding DNA: TGTGCCAGCGTACAAGGGGCTGGCTACACCTTC. Amino acids: CASVQGAGYTF. J is TRBJ1-2 and V is TRBV2, with D possibly TRBD1 on 5 matching bases. The CDR3 length is 11 residues. Trimming cost V 8 bases and J 7 bases, with 11 bases left between them. Germline values: CDR1 SNHLY, CDR2 FYNNEI.

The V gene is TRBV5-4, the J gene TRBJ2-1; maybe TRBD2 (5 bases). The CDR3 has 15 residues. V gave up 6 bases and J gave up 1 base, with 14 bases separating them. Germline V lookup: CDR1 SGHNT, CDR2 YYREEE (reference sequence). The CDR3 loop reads CASKMEATSYNEQFF. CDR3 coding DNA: TGTGCCAGCAAGATGGAGGCCACGTCCTACAATGAGCAGTTCTTC.

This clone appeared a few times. The CDR3, as DNA: TGTGCCAGCACCACAGGGAGCTCTGGAAACACCATATATTTT. Residues: CASTTGSSGNTIYF. The chain combines TRBV7-9 with TRBJ1-3, with a tentative D call TRBD1 (6 bases). The CDR3 is made up of 14 amino acids. CDR1 is SEHNR, CDR2 FQNEAQ, per germline (reference sequence). The V end lost 7 bases, the J end lost 0 bases, and 10 bases lay between the germline ends. The full variable domain, completed using reference TRBV7-9 and TRBJ1-3, is DTGVSQNPRHKITKRGQNVTFRCDPISEHNRLYWYRQTLGQGPEFLTYFQNEAQLEKSRLLSDRFSAERPKGSFSTLEIQRTEQGDSAMYLCASTTGSSGNTIYFGEGSWLTVV.

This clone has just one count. As DNA, the CDR3 is TGTGCCAGCAGCTTACGACTAGCGGGGGACCAAGAGACCCAGTACTTC. This sequence encodes CASSLRLAGDQETQYF. This sequence joins TRBV7-2 and TRBJ2-5; 12 nucleotides line up with TRBD2. V trimming: 2 bases; J trimming: 0 bases; junction bases outside the gene matches: 1. Germline V CDR1 and CDR2: SGHTA, FQGNSA. The CDR3 covers 16 residues. Filled out from reference TRBV7-2 and TRBJ2-5, the complete variable domain reads GAGVSQSPSNKVTEKGKDVELRCDPISGHTALYWYRQSLGQGLEFLIYFQGNSAPDKSGLPSDRFSAERTGGSVSTLTIQRTQQEDSAVYLCASSLRLAGDQETQYFGPGTRLLVL.

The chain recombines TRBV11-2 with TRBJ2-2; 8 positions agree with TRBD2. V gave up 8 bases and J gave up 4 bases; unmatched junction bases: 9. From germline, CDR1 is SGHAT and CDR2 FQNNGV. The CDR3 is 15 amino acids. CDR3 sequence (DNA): TGTGCCAGCGATAGCGGGGTTCAGGTCACCGGGGAGCTGTTTTTT. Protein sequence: CASDSGVQVTGELFF.

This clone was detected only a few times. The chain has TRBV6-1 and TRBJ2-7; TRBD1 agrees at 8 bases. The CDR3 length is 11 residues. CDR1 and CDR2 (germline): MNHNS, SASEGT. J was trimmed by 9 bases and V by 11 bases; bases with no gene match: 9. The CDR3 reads CAGSTTGGQYF. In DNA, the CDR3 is TGTGCCGGATCAACTACAGGGGGGCAGTACTTC.

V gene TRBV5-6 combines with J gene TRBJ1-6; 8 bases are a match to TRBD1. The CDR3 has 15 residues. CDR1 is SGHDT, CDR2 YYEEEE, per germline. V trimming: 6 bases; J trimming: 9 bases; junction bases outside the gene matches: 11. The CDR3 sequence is CASTIWGTGRSPLHF. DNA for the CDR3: TGTGCCAGCACCATTTGGGGGACAGGACGTTCACCCCTCCACTTT.

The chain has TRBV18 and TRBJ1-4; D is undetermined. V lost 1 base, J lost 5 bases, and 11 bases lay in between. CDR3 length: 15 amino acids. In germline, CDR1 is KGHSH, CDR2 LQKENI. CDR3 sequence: CASSPRAALNEKLFF. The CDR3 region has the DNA TGTGCCAGCTCACCACGGGCAGCCTTAAATGAAAAACTGTTTTTT.

For the CDR3, the DNA is TGTGCCAGCAGCCTATCACTAGCGGGGGGTTCGTCCCAGTTCTTC. Protein sequence: CASSLSLAGGSSQFF. The chain links TRBV7-2 to TRBJ2-1; TRBD2 matches 12 bases. The CDR3 is 15 amino acids. In germline, CDR1 is SGHTA, CDR2 FQGNSA. The V gene end was trimmed by 5 bases and the J gene end by 13 bases; junction bases not matched to a gene: 12.

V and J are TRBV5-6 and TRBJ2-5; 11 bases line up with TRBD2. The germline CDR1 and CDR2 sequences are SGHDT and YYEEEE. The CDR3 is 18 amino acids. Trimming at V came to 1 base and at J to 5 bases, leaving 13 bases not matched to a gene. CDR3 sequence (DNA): TGTGCCAGCAGCTTGATTAGTAGCGGGGGGGGTTCGCGGGAGACCCAGTACTTC. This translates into CASSLISSGGGSRETQYF.

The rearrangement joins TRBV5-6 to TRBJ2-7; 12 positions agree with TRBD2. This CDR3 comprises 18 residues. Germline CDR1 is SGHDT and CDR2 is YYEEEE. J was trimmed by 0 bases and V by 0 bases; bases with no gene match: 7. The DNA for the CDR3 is TGTGCCAGCAGCTTGGGGACTAGCGGGGTTCTTAGCTCCTACGAGCAGTACTTC. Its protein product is CASSLGTSGVLSSYEQYF.

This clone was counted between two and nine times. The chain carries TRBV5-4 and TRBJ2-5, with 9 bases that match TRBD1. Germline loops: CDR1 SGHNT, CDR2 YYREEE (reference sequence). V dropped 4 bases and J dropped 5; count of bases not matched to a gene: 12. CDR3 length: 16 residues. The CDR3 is CASSQQGAPGGETQYF. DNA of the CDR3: TGTGCCAGCAGCCAACAGGGGGCGCCGGGCGGGGAGACCCAGTACTTC.

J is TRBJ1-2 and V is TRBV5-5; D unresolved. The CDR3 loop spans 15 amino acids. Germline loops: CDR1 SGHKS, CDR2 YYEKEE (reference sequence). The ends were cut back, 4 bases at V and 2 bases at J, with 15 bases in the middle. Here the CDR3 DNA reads TGTGCCAGCAGCCCGACATGGGCCCAAAACTATGGCTACACCTTC. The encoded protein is CASSPTWAQNYGYTF.

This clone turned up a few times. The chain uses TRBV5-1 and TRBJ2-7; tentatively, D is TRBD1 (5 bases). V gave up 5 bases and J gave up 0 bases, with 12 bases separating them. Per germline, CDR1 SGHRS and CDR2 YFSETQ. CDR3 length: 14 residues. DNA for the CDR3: TGCGCCAGCAGTAAGGGGATCAACTCCTACGAGCAGTACTTC. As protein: CASSKGINSYEQYF.

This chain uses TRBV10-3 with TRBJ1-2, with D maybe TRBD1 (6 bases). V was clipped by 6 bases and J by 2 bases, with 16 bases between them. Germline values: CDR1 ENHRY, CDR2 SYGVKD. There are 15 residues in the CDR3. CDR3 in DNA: TGTGCCATCAGGGGGGCCCAGGGGTTAAACTATGGCTACACCTTC. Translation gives CAIRGAQGLNYGYTF.

In DNA form, the CDR3 reads TGTGCCAGCAGCGCCCTAGGGGACGAGCAGTACTTC. Residues: CASSALGDEQYF. This chain uses TRBV7-6 with TRBJ2-7; D possibly corresponds to TRBD1 (5 bases). The germline V and J ends were trimmed by 5 bases and 5 bases, with 10 bases remaining between them. CDR3 length equals 12 residues. In germline, CDR1 is SGHVS, CDR2 FNYEAQ.

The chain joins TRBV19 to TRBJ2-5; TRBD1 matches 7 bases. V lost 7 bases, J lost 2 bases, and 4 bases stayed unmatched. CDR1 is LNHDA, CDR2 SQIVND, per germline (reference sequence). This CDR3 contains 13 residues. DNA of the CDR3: TGTGCCAGTACCCCGGGACAGCAAGAGACCCAGTACTTC. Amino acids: CASTPGQQETQYF.

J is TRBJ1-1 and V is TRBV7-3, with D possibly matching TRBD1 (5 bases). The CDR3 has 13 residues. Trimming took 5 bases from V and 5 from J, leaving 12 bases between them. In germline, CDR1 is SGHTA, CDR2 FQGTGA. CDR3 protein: CASSRARDTEAFF. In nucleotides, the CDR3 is TGTGCCAGCAGCCGTGCCAGGGATACTGAAGCTTTCTTT.

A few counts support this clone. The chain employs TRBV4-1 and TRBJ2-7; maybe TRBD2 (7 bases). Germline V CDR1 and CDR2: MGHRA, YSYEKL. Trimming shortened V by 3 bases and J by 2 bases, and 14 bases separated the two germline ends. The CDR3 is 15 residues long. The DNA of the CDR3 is TGCGCCAGCAGCCAGGGTCGGGGGGACACCTACGAGCAGTACTTC. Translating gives CASSQGRGDTYEQYF.